Listed here are 12 T cell receptor beta chains from one sample, sequenced in a study of control samples from healthy donors and cancer patients (dated by TCRdb to the early 2020s). Libraries were prepared through the immunoSEQ multiplex PCR assay. TCRdb carries this immuneACCESS record with in-frame sequences only. Its versions omit some clonotypes, under half of them owing to an unresolved V gene in the studies checked, with the rest unexplained. In all, the sample holds 130,000 or so clones, and roughly 94% of those were seen once. The leading ten clones occupy approximately 15% of the sample. Source material: PBMCs. The receptors were sampled from a man between 60 and 75 years old with colorectal cancer.

The chain employs TRBV7-2 and TRBJ2-7; perhaps D is TRBD1 or TRBD2 (5 bases each). Germline lookup yields CDR1 SGHTA and CDR2 FQGNSA. V lost 5 bases and J 6 bases, leaving 11 bases between the germline ends. This CDR3 is 12 amino acids long. The CDR3 DNA is TGTGCCAGCAGCCATGGGGGAACCGAGCAGTACTTC. This sequence encodes CASSHGGTEQYF.

The V call is TRBV6-5, the J call TRBJ1-2; D not resolved. Trimming removed 0 bases from V and 2 bases from J, with 7 bases in between. Germline CDR1 MNHEY, CDR2 SVGAGI. CDR3 length equals 14 residues. The CDR3 nucleotides are TGTGCCAGCAGTTACTCGGGTGGGAACTATGGCTACACCTTC. It yields the protein CASSYSGGNYGYTF.

CDR3 coding DNA: TGTGCCAGCTCGGTACAGGGTAATGGCAATCAGCCCCAGCATTTT. Translating it yields CASSVQGNGNQPQHF. This chain uses TRBV18 with TRBJ1-5; possibly TRBD1 for D (6 bases). Germline assignment: CDR1 KGHSH and CDR2 LQKENI. The CDR3 is 15 residues long. V dropped 6 bases and J dropped 2 bases, with 14 bases sitting between them. Full variable domain (missing parts from reference TRBV18 and TRBJ1-5): NAGVMQNPRHLVRRRGQEARLRCSPMKGHSHVYWYRQLPEEGLKFMVYLQKENIIDESGMPKERFSAEFPKEGPSILRIQQVVRGDSAAYFCASSVQGNGNQPQHFGDGTRLSIL.

V is TRBV28 and J is TRBJ1-4; 8 nucleotides align to TRBD1. The junction had 8 bases not matched to a gene; V was cut back by 5 bases and J by 6 bases. The CDR3 contains 15 residues. Germline-derived CDR1 and CDR2 are MDHEN and SYDVKM. In nucleotides, the CDR3 is TGTGCCAGCAGTCCAGGGGGCCCGGGAGATGAAAAACTGTTTTTT. Its protein product is CASSPGGPGDEKLFF.

The chain joins TRBV3-1 (or the pseudogene TRBV3-2) to TRBJ2-2, with 8 bases that match TRBD1. The germline V gene has CDR1 LGHDT and CDR2 YNNKEL (reference sequence). The J segment lost 4 bases and the V segment lost 4 bases, leaving 8 bases of the junction unmatched. The CDR3 runs 16 residues. CDR3 residues: CASSPWDRPTTGELFF. In nucleotides, the CDR3 is TGTGCCAGCAGCCCCTGGGACAGGCCGACCACCGGGGAGCTGTTTTTT.

The chain joins TRBV14 to TRBJ2-7, with D unclear. The CDR3 length is 12 residues. The V gene's germline CDR1 is SGHDN and CDR2 FVKESK. With 4 bases removed from V and 3 bases from J, the gap between germline ends came to 7 bases. The CDR3 loop is CASSLSLYEQYF. CDR3 DNA sequence: TGTGCCAGCAGCCTCTCCCTCTACGAGCAGTACTTC.

This chain links TRBV7-2 with TRBJ1-2; TRBD1 aligns across 9 bases. The germline V gene encodes CDR1 SGHTA and CDR2 FQGNSA. The CDR3 runs 15 residues. V dropped 4 bases and J dropped 0; count of bases not matched to a gene: 3. The CDR3 here is CASSSQGAANYGYTF. For the CDR3, the DNA is TGTGCCAGCAGCTCACAGGGGGCAGCTAACTATGGCTACACCTTC.

This clone was counted a single time. The same CDR3 also results from other DNA sequences found in this sample. V and J are TRBV2 and TRBJ2-1; D possibly matches TRBD1 or TRBD2 (5 bases each). This CDR3 has 11 amino acids. Germline CDR1 is SNHLY and CDR2 is FYNNEI. V was pared by 8 bases and J by 4 bases, with 6 bases between. The CDR3 sequence is CASGGYNEQFF. The CDR3 DNA follows: TGTGCCAGCGGGGGTTACAATGAGCAGTTCTTC.

This sequence joins TRBV2 and TRBJ2-5; 8 bases fit TRBD1. The CDR3 is 12 amino acids. The V and J ends lost 11 bases and 3 bases, in that order; junction bases with no gene match: 5. Germline-derived CDR1 and CDR2 are SNHLY and FYNNEI. CDR3 loop: CASQGAEETQYF. DNA of the CDR3: TGTGCCTCGCAGGGGGCGGAAGAGACCCAGTACTTC.

The chain recombines TRBV5-6 with TRBJ2-7; TRBD1 matches at 11 bases. Trimming cost V 5 bases and J 6 bases; bases outside gene matches: 13. The length of the CDR3 is 16 residues. The germline V gene has CDR1 SGHDT and CDR2 YYEEEE. This chain's CDR3 is CASSYPPGQGAGEQYF. The CDR3 coding sequence is TGTGCCAGCAGTTATCCCCCAGGACAGGGGGCTGGCGAGCAGTACTTC.

This clone was seen once. V is TRBV29-1 and J is TRBJ2-3; 8 bases are shared with TRBD1. Germline CDR1 and CDR2: SQVTM and ANQGSEA. Losses at the gene ends were 7 bases for V and 3 bases for J; bases not matched to a gene: 3. CDR3 length: 12 amino acids. The CDR3 region is CSGGTGTDTQYF. In nucleotides, the CDR3 is TGCAGCGGTGGGACAGGAACAGATACGCAGTATTTT.

J is TRBJ1-5 and V is TRBV10-3; 9 bases are shared with TRBD1. Unmatched junction bases numbered 10, after V lost 0 bases and J lost 10 bases. In germline, CDR1 is ENHRY, CDR2 SYGVKD. The CDR3 is made up of 16 amino acids. Here the CDR3 DNA reads TGTGCCATCAGTGAGTCGGAGGGGACAGGGTTAAGTCCCCAGCATTTT. Protein: CAISESEGTGLSPQHF.